These 6 T cell receptor beta chains came from one sample sequenced in a study of response to subunit inactivated influenza vaccine. TCRdb analysed the RT-PCR reads with MiXCR anew, one entry per CDR3 protein. The sample has approximately 680,000 distinct CDR3 sequences; more than 15% are singletons. The specimen was PBMCs from blood, collected about 11 days after vaccination. These TCRs come from a man in his forties or fifties who received an inactivated influenza vaccine.

The chain uses TRBV7-3 and TRBJ1-2; D is perhaps TRBD1 (5 bases). The CDR3 has 18 amino acids. Germline CDR1 and CDR2: SGHTA and FQGTGA. V gave up 3 bases and J gave up 2 bases, with 22 bases separating them. CDR3 sequence reads: CASSFSDLAGDSNYGYTF. The CDR3 coding sequence is TGTGCCAGCAGCTTTAGCGACCTAGCGGGGGATAGCAACTATGGCTACACCTTC.

This clonotype turned up a few times. The chain recombines TRBV2 with TRBJ2-7, with 9 bases lining up with TRBD1. The CDR3 consists of 14 residues. Per germline, CDR1 SNHLY and CDR2 FYNNEI. V shed 5 bases and J 3 bases; nucleotides not matched to a gene: 5. In DNA, the CDR3 is TGTGCCAGCAGTTCCGAGGACAGGGGCTACGAGCAGTACTTC. This gives the protein CASSSEDRGYEQYF.

In its sample, this clonotype was seen a few times. The chain employs TRBV28 and TRBJ2-1; D may be TRBD2 (6 bases). This CDR3 region has 17 residues. Trimming took off 5 bases at V and 7 bases at J, with 24 bases between the two ends. Germline V lookup: CDR1 MDHEN, CDR2 SYDVKM. The chain's CDR3 is CASSRMSGGTRRNEQFF. The DNA of the CDR3 is TGTGCCAGCAGTCGTATGTCCGGCGGGACGAGACGGAATGAGCAGTTCTTC.

A few counts support this clonotype. The chain combines TRBV20-1 with TRBJ2-1, with D perhaps assigned TRBD1 or TRBD2 (6 bases each). CDR1 is DFQATT and CDR2 is SNEGSKA in the germline V gene (reference sequence). The CDR3 contains 14 residues. The V end lost 5 bases, the J end lost 1 base, and 12 bases lay between the germline ends. CDR3 sequence (DNA): TGCAGTGCTTCGGGGGCCGAATCCTACAATGAGCAGTTCTTC. This codes for CSASGAESYNEQFF.

This clonotype was recorded a few times. The chain couples TRBV15 to TRBJ2-7; 8 bases are shared with TRBD2. The germline gives CDR1 LNHNV, CDR2 YYDKDF (reference sequence). V lost 6 bases to trimming and J lost 0 bases; unmatched junction nucleotides: 4. The CDR3 consists of 14 residues. The CDR3 DNA reads TGTGCCACCAGTTTTAGCGGGAACTCCTACGAGCAGTACTTC. Amino acid sequence: CATSFSGNSYEQYF.

In nucleotides, the CDR3 is TGTGCAAGTCGACCTGACAGGGGGGTTTCTCGCAATCAGCCCCAGCATTTT. As protein: CASRPDRGVSRNQPQHF. The V gene is TRBV12-2, the J gene TRBJ1-5; the table gives TRBD1 as D, unverified against the DNA. TRBV12-2 is a recognized pseudogene. The CDR3 has 17 residues.